The present T cell receptor (beta chain) was sequenced within a study of CD8 T cells in Susac syndrome. Study details: Within the sequenced Susac syndrome patient group, about six exhibited active disease and eight were in remission. Patients with Susac syndrome had blood drawn and were at that point therapy-naive, on corticosteroids, or on intravenous immunoglobulin alone. Study-wide findings and caveats: The authors acknowledged that the study's TCR sequencing and HLA analysis involved relatively few individuals.

RNA amounts of roughly 0.5 to 1 ug underwent reverse transcription with random hexamers. TCR beta CDR3 was amplified by immunoSEQ covering 54 Vbeta and 13 Jbeta. One entry per CDR3 protein, called by TCRdb with MiXCR from the immunoSEQ multiplex PCR reads. The sample has some 200,000 distinct CDR3 sequences, 90% to 95% seen once. With respect to this clonotype: What it binds is not known.

Deletions cut 2 bases from V and 5 bases from J, with 12 bases between. This CDR3 contains 13 residues. Germline values: CDR1 DFQATT, CDR2 SNEGSKA (reference sequence). The sample was CD4+ T cells from PBMCs. The chain recombines TRBV20-1 with TRBJ1-2; D not certain. This sequence was found in a human donor with Susac syndrome. CDR3 DNA sequence: TGCAGTGCTAGACAAACGGGGAGTTATGGCTACACCTTC. Encoded protein: CSARQTGSYGYTF.